This TCR beta chain originates from a study of blood T cell repertoires in COVID-19. Study-wide context: Recovery among Cohort 3 donors was established by two negative PCRs, clearance, or symptom resolution. Sample material is recorded as cDNA or gDNA derived from T cells, B-cell-depleted T cells, or PBMCs.

Participants came from roughly 24 US areas, aged roughly 18 to 100 years. This table comes from immunoSEQ multiplex PCR, and its TCRdb copy is limited to in-frame clones, with some not included. The repertoire holds under 400,000 clones, with more than 75% as singletons. The receptor's source is a man between 35 and 55 years old in a cohort exposed to, infected with or recovered from COVID-19 (not recorded which). The sequenced sample was PBMCs or T cells enriched from blood (not recorded which).

The CDR3 is CASSRTGGPEAFF. The DNA for the CDR3 is TGTGCCAGCAGTCGCACAGGGGGCCCTGAAGCTTTCTTT. The V call is TRBV6-2 or TRBV6-3, the J call TRBJ1-1; 9 nucleotides agree with TRBD1. Germline V gene lookup returns CDR1 MNHEY and CDR2 SVGEGT. With 5 bases clipped from V and 6 bases from J, the junction kept 4 bases outside the gene matches. The CDR3 is made up of 13 amino acids.